Following are 28 T cell receptor beta chains from one sample sequenced in a study of shared clonotypes between healthy human individuals. Data came from immunoSEQ multiplex PCR; TCRdb stores just in-frame clones and leaves some out. The sample lists millions of clones; 90% to 95% were seen once. The sequenced sample consisted of naive CD4+ T cells sorted from blood. Stated subset: CD45RA+ positively selected. The receptors were sampled from a man younger than 30 in good health.

The V call is TRBV21-1, the J call TRBJ2-7. TRBV21-1 is a listed pseudogene. This CDR3 has 16 residues. The CDR3 region is CASSKATGPPGSEQYF. CDR3 DNA sequence: TGTGCCAGCAGCAAAGCAACGGGGCCGCCAGGATCCGAGCAGTACTTC.

With respect to this clone: Other DNA sequences in the sample encode the same CDR3. This chain joins TRBV5-1 and TRBJ2-6, with D unclear. CDR1 SGHRS and CDR2 YFSETQ come from the germline V gene. The CDR3 runs 15 residues. V gave up 0 bases and J gave up 2 bases, with 6 bases separating them. In DNA form, the CDR3 reads TGCGCCAGCAGCTTGGGCCACACTGGGGCCAACGTCCTGACTTTC. It codes for CASSLGHTGANVLTF.

The rearrangement joins TRBV19 to TRBJ1-4; D uncertain. V was pared by 3 bases and J by 10 bases, with 21 bases between. Germline-derived CDR1 and CDR2 are LNHDA and SQIVND (reference sequence). The length of the CDR3 is 16 residues. CDR3 loop: CASSIISWISGRKLFF. The CDR3 DNA is TGTGCCAGTAGTATTATCTCGTGGATCTCCGGAAGAAAACTGTTTTTT. Complete variable domain (other parts from reference TRBV19 and TRBJ1-4): DGGITQSPKYLFRKEGQNVTLSCEQNLNHDAMYWYRQDPGQGLRLIYYSQIVNDFQKGDIAEGYSVSREKKESFPLTVTSAQKNPTAFYLCASSIISWISGRKLFFGSGTQLSVL.

The chain recombines TRBV9 with TRBJ2-2; maybe TRBD2 (5 bases). CDR1 is SGDLS and CDR2 is YYNGEE in the germline V gene. Between the trimmed V and J ends, which lost 4 bases and 4 bases, there was a span of 14 bases. The length of the CDR3 is 15 residues. The CDR3 region is CASSPTSTSTGELFF. CDR3 in DNA: TGTGCCAGCAGCCCCACTAGTACATCCACCGGGGAGCTGTTTTTT.

This rearrangement joins TRBV7-2 to TRBJ2-1; no definite D call. CDR3 length: 12 amino acids. The germline V gene has CDR1 SGHTA and CDR2 FQGNSA. V was shortened by 2 bases and J by 8 bases, with 7 bases between the two germline ends. CDR3 sequence: CASSLWIDEQFF. CDR3 nucleotides: TGTGCCAGCAGCTTATGGATAGATGAGCAGTTCTTC. The full variable domain, its missing parts supplied by reference TRBV7-2 and TRBJ2-1, is GAGVSQSPSNKVTEKGKDVELRCDPISGHTALYWYRQSLGQGLEFLIYFQGNSAPDKSGLPSDRFSAERTGGSVSTLTIQRTQQEDSAVYLCASSLWIDEQFFGPGTRLTVL.

V and J are TRBV20-1 and TRBJ2-1; D possibly uses TRBD1 or TRBD2 (7 bases each). The CDR3 totals 11 residues. Trimming stripped 7 bases from V and 13 bases from J, with 17 bases between. Germline lookup yields CDR1 DFQATT and CDR2 SNEGSKA (reference sequence). CDR3 bases: TGCAGTGTCAGCCTCAGGGGGGGACAGTTCTTC. It is translated as CSVSLRGGQFF.

The CDR3 is CASSLGLAGSQETQYF. For the CDR3, the DNA is TGTGCCAGCAGCTTGGGATTAGCGGGATCACAAGAGACCCAGTACTTC. V gene TRBV7-8 combines with J gene TRBJ2-5; TRBD2 matches at 8 bases. There are 16 residues in the CDR3. The V gene's germline CDR1 is SGHVS and CDR2 FQNEAQ. V lost 3 bases to trimming and J lost 2 bases; unmatched junction nucleotides: 8.

This sequence joins TRBV9 and TRBJ2-3, with D possibly being TRBD2 (5 bases). Germline V gene sequence: CDR1 SGDLS, CDR2 YYNGEE. V gave up 3 bases and J gave up 0 bases, with 14 bases separating them. The CDR3 totals 16 residues. This CDR3 is CASSGRGTSSTDTQYF. The CDR3 DNA follows: TGTGCCAGCAGCGGACGGGGAACCTCTAGCACAGATACGCAGTATTTT.

The chain joins TRBV11-2 to TRBJ2-2; the D is unclear. CDR1 SGHAT and CDR2 FQNNGV come from the germline V gene. Trimming removed 0 bases from V and 5 bases from J, with 10 bases in between. This CDR3 has 15 amino acids. This chain's CDR3 is CASSLESLGTGELFF. Written as DNA, the CDR3 is TGTGCCAGCAGCTTAGAAAGTCTCGGGACCGGGGAGCTGTTTTTT.

This clone was picked up one time. The chain is built from TRBV28 and TRBJ1-1, with 9 positions matching TRBD1. The V gene end was trimmed by 1 base and the J gene end by 7 bases; junction bases not matched to a gene: 4. The CDR3 has 14 amino acids. CDR1 is MDHEN and CDR2 is SYDVKM in the germline V gene. The CDR3 DNA sequence: TGTGCCAGCAGTTTATTTTGGACAGGGGTTGAAGCTTTCTTT. As protein: CASSLFWTGVEAFF.

This chain connects TRBV7-9 to TRBJ2-1; TRBD2 matches at 12 bases. CDR3 size: 14 residues. Looked up from germline, CDR1 is SEHNR and CDR2 is FQNEAQ (reference sequence). Trimming at V came to 7 bases and at J to 6 bases, leaving 4 bases not matched to a gene. The CDR3 coding sequence is TGTGCCAGCACCGAACTAGCGGGAGGCAATGAGCAGTTCTTC. Its protein product is CASTELAGGNEQFF.

Points on this clone: Because the CDR3's place on the DNA is in doubt, the DNA is left out and the CDR3 is given as listed by TCRdb. V is TRBV5-4 and J is TRBJ1-2. Counting both end residues, the CDR3 totals 15 amino acids. Germline CDR1 SGHNT, CDR2 YYREEE (reference sequence). The CDR3 here is CASSFGSGRNYGYTF.

The chain is built from TRBV19 and TRBJ2-7; D is unresolved. This CDR3 is 12 amino acids long. Between the trimmed V and J ends, which lost 4 bases and 3 bases, there was a span of 7 bases. Germline V CDR1 and CDR2: LNHDA, SQIVND (reference sequence). CDR3 in amino acids: CASSKSGYEQYF. The CDR3 coding sequence is TGTGCCAGTAGTAAAAGTGGCTACGAGCAGTACTTC.

This sequence joins TRBV29-1 and TRBJ2-1; tentative D call: TRBD1 (5 bases). Germline V gene lookup returns CDR1 SQVTM and CDR2 ANQGSEA. V lost 4 bases and J 3 bases, leaving 10 bases between the germline ends. The CDR3 totals 13 residues. The CDR3 loop reads CSVAQVLYNEQFF. CDR3 DNA: TGCAGCGTTGCACAGGTCCTCTACAATGAGCAGTTCTTC.

The rearrangement links TRBV30 to TRBJ2-7; 10 bases are shared with TRBD1. The CDR3 spans 14 residues. J gave up 7 bases and V 1 base, and 7 bases lay outside the gene matches. The V gene's germline CDR1 is GTSNPN and CDR2 SVGIG (reference sequence). CDR3 coding DNA: TGTGCCTGGAGTGCCGGGACAGGGGCTTGGGAGCAGTACTTC. Amino acid sequence: CAWSAGTGAWEQYF.

This rearrangement joins TRBV10-2 to TRBJ2-7, with D possibly matching TRBD1 (6 bases). Germline lookup yields CDR1 WSHSY and CDR2 SAAADI. This CDR3 has 14 residues. Trimming removed 5 bases at V and 4 bases at J, with 15 bases between. The CDR3 reads CASSTQGQGYEQYF. The CDR3 DNA sequence: TGCGCCAGCAGTACACAGGGACAAGGATACGAGCAGTACTTC.

This sequence joins TRBV6-5 and TRBJ1-3, with TRBD1 as a possible D gene (5 bases). In germline, CDR1 is MNHEY, CDR2 SVGAGI. V lost 0 bases and J lost 8, with 14 bases in between. This CDR3 contains 15 residues. CDR3 nucleotides: TGTGCCAGCAGTTACTCGCCCAGGGCTCTAGACACCATATATTTT. Its protein product is CASSYSPRALDTIYF.

The chain couples TRBV30 to TRBJ1-6; 8 nucleotides match TRBD1. The length of the CDR3 is 16 residues. The ends lost 3 bases at V and 11 bases at J; junction bases unmatched: 15. Germline-derived CDR1 and CDR2 are GTSNPN and SVGIG (reference sequence). The CDR3 is CAWRTGAAGGNPPLHF. In nucleotides, the CDR3 is TGTGCCTGGAGGACAGGGGCGGCGGGTGGAAATCCACCCCTCCACTTT.

Details on this clone: Within the sample, other DNA sequences also encode this same CDR3. The chain has TRBV30 and TRBJ2-3; 7 nucleotides align to TRBD2. CDR1 and CDR2 from the germline V gene are GTSNPN and SVGIG (reference sequence). The CDR3 has 15 residues. J lost 3 bases, V lost 0 bases, and 6 bases had no gene match. The CDR3 spells CAWSVRLAETDTQYF. The CDR3 coding sequence is TGTGCCTGGAGTGTAAGGCTAGCGGAGACAGATACGCAGTATTTT.

V is TRBV28 and J is TRBJ1-3; TRBD1 might be the D (5 bases). V was shortened by 6 bases and J by 0 bases, with 18 bases between the two germline ends. CDR1 is MDHEN, CDR2 SYDVKM, per germline. The CDR3 has 17 residues. The CDR3 sequence: CASSLGLLRGSGNTIYF. The CDR3 DNA sequence: TGTGCCAGCAGCTTGGGACTCCTACGCGGCTCTGGAAACACCATATATTTT. The full variable domain, its missing parts supplied by reference TRBV28 and TRBJ1-3, is DVKVTQSSRYLVKRTGEKVFLECVQDMDHENMFWYRQDPGLGLRLIYFSYDVKMKEKGDIPEGYSVSREKKERFSLILESASTNQTSMYLCASSLGLLRGSGNTIYFGEGSWLTVV.

The chain employs TRBV29-1 and TRBJ1-1; a weak D match, TRBD1 (5 bases). This CDR3 spans 13 amino acids. V gave up 8 bases and J gave up 0 bases, with 13 bases separating them. From germline, CDR1 is SQVTM and CDR2 ANQGSEA. This CDR3 is CSSRGVLNTEAFF. CDR3 bases: TGCAGCTCCAGAGGGGTGTTGAACACTGAAGCTTTCTTT.

V is TRBV18 and J is TRBJ2-7; D not resolved. This CDR3 has 13 amino acids. Germline V CDR1 and CDR2: KGHSH, LQKENI. With 5 bases removed from V and 7 bases from J, the gap between germline ends came to 15 bases. CDR3 amino acids: CASSKATLGEQYF. The CDR3 region has the DNA TGTGCCAGCTCAAAAGCCACCCTCGGGGAGCAGTACTTC.

The chain joins TRBV5-1 to TRBJ2-2; unclear D gene. The CDR3 is 14 residues long. Trimming took 3 bases from V and 6 from J, leaving 12 bases between them. Germline lookup yields CDR1 SGHRS and CDR2 YFSETQ. CDR3 in amino acids: CASSSSTGAGELFF. The DNA of the CDR3 is TGCGCCAGCAGCTCTAGTACCGGCGCCGGGGAGCTGTTTTTT.

This sequence joins TRBV7-9 and TRBJ1-1; no definite D call. The CDR3 consists of 10 residues. Germline CDR1 is SEHNR and CDR2 is FQNEAQ (reference sequence). The V end was cut by 10 bases, the J end by 7 bases, with 10 bases between. The CDR3 is CATGVGEAFF. The DNA for the CDR3 is TGTGCCACCGGAGTAGGTGAAGCTTTCTTT.

The genes are TRBV7-9 and TRBJ1-4, with no clear D. The length of the CDR3 is 14 residues. Germline assignment: CDR1 SEHNR and CDR2 FQNEAQ (reference sequence). Trimming left V 0 bases short and J 4 bases short, with 6 bases between. CDR3 residues: CASSLARNNEKLFF. In DNA form, the CDR3 reads TGTGCCAGCAGCTTAGCCCGAAATAATGAAAAACTGTTTTTT.

This chain links TRBV19 with TRBJ2-7, with 7 bases identical to TRBD2. The CDR3 spans 14 residues. CDR1 and CDR2 from the germline V gene are LNHDA and SQIVND (reference sequence). V dropped 4 bases and J dropped 7; count of bases not matched to a gene: 10. CDR3 sequence (DNA): TGTGCCAGTAGTACAGGGACTCCCGGGGGGGAGCAGTACTTC. It is translated as CASSTGTPGGEQYF.

This clone came up once. In DNA, the CDR3 is TGTGCCTGGAGTGTGGGGGGGCAAAACTATGGCTACACCTTC. Translated: CAWSVGGQNYGYTF. The chain carries TRBV30 and TRBJ1-2, with D perhaps matching TRBD1 (6 bases). CDR3 length: 14 residues. The V and J ends lost 0 bases and 2 bases respectively, with 10 bases between them. The germline CDR1 and CDR2 sequences are GTSNPN and SVGIG (reference sequence).

The chain employs TRBV5-1 and TRBJ2-3; 11 nucleotides match TRBD2. Germline V lookup: CDR1 SGHRS, CDR2 YFSETQ. This CDR3 has 18 residues. The J segment lost 7 bases and the V segment lost 4 bases, leaving 17 bases of the junction unmatched. CDR3: CASSGAGTSGAPRNTQYF. As DNA, the CDR3 is TGCGCCAGCAGCGGAGCCGGGACTAGCGGAGCCCCCCGTAATACGCAGTATTTT.